This TCR beta chain was sequenced during a study of CD8 T cells in Susac syndrome. The germline V and J ends were trimmed by 8 bases and 4 bases, with 20 bases remaining between them. CDR3 length: 15 amino acids. CDR1 and CDR2 (germline): SEHNR, FQNEAQ (reference sequence). This clonotype was seen once. With random hexamers, reverse transcription was performed on about 0.5 to 1 ug of RNA. TCRdb analysed the immunoSEQ multiplex PCR reads with MiXCR anew, one entry per CDR3 protein. The sample includes 160,000 or so distinct CDR3 sequences, about 95% of them seen just once. The chain carries TRBV7-9 and TRBJ1-1; D remains ambiguous. The source is a human donor with Susac syndrome. The sequenced sample was CD4+ T cells from PBMCs. The CDR3 sequence: CASRAPQDLGTEAFF. The CDR3 region has the DNA TGTGCCAGCCGCGCACCCCAGGATTTGGGCACTGAAGCTTTCTTT.